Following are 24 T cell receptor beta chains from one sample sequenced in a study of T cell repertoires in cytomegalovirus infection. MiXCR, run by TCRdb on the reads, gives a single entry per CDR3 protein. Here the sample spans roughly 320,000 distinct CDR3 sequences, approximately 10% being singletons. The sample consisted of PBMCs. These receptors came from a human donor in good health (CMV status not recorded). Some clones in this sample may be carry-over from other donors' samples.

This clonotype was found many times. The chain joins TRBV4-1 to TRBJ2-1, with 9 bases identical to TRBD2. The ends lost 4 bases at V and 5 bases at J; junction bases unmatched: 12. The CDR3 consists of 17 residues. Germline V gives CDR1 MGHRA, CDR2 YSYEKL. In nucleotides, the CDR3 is TGCGCCAGCAGCCGTGGGGAGCGGGGGGCAATCGACAATGAGCAGTTCTTC. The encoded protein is CASSRGERGAIDNEQFF.

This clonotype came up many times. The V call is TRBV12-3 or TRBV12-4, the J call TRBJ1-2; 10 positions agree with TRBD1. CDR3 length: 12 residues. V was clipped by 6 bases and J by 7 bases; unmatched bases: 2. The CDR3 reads CASSRQGAGYTF. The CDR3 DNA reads TGTGCCAGCAGCAGACAGGGGGCTGGCTACACCTTC.

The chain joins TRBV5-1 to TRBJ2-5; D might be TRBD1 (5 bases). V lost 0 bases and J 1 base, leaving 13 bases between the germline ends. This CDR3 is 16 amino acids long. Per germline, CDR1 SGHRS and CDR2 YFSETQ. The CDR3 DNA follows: TGCGCCAGCAGCTTGGCCGGCAGGGTTGGCCAAGAGACCCAGTACTTC. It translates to CASSLAGRVGQETQYF.

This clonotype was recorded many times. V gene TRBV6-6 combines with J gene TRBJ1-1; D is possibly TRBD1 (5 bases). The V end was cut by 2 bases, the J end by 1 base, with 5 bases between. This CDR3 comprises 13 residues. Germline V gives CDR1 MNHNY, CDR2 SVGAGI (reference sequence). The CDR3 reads CASSYQGNTEAFF. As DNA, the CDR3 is TGTGCCAGCAGTTACCAGGGGAACACTGAAGCTTTCTTT.

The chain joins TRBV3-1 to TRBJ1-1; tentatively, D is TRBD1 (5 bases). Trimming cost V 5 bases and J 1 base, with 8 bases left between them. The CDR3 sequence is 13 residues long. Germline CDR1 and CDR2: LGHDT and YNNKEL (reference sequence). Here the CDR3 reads CASSIGTNTEAFF. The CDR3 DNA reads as TGTGCCAGCAGCATCGGGACGAACACTGAAGCTTTCTTT.

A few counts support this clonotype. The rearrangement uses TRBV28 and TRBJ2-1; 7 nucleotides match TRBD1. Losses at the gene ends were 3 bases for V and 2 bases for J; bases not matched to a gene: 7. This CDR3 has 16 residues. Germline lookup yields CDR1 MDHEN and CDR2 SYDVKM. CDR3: CASSFNRGPTYNEQFF. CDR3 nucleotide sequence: TGTGCCAGCAGTTTCAACAGGGGCCCTACCTACAATGAGCAGTTCTTC.

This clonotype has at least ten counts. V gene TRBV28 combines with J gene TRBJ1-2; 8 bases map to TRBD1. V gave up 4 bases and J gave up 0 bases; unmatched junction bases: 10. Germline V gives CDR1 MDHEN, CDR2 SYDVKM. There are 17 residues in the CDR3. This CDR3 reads CASSSQGAVWTNYGYTF. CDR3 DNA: TGTGCCAGCAGTTCGCAGGGGGCAGTTTGGACTAACTATGGCTACACCTTC.

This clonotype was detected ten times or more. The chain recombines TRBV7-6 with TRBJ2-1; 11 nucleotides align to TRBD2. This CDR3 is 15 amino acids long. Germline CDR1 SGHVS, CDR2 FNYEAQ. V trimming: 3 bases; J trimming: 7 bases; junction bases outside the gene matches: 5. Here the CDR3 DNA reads TGTGCCAGCAGCTTTATAGCGGGGGGGAGGAATGAGCAGTTCTTC. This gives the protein CASSFIAGGRNEQFF.

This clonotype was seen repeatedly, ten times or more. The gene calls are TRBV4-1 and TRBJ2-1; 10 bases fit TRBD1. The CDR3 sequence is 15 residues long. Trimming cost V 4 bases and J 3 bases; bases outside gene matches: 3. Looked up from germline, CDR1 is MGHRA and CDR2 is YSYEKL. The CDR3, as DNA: TGCGCCAGCAGCCCGGACAGGGGGGACTACAATGAGCAGTTCTTC. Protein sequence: CASSPDRGDYNEQFF.

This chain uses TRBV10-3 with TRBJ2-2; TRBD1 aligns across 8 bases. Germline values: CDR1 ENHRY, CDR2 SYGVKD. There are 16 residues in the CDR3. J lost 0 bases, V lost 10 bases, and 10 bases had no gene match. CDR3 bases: TGTGCCAATTCTCAGGGGGCCACTACGAACACCGGGGAGCTGTTTTTT. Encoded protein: CANSQGATTNTGELFF.

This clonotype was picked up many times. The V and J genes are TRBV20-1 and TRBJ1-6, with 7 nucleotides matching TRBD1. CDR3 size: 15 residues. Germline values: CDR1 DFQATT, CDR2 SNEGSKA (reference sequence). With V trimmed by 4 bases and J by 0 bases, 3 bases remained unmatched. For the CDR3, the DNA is TGCAGTGCTATTGCAGGGGGCTCCTATAATTCACCCCTCCACTTT. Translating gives CSAIAGGSYNSPLHF.

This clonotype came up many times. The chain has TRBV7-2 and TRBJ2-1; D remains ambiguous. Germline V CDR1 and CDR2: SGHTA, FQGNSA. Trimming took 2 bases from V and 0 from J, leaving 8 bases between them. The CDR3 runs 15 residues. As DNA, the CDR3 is TGTGCCAGCAGCTTAACTCCGAGCTCCTACAATGAGCAGTTCTTC. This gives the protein CASSLTPSSYNEQFF.

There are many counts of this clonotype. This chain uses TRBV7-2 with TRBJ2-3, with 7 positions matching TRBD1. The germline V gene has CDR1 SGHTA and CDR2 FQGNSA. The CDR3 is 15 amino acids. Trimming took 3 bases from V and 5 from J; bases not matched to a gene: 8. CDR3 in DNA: TGTGCCAGCAGCTTGAGGGGACAGCCTAAAGATACGCAGTATTTT. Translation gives CASSLRGQPKDTQYF.

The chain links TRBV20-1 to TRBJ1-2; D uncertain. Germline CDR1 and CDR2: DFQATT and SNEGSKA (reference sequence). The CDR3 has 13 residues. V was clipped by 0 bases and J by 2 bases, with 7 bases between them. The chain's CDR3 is CSAREALNYGYTF. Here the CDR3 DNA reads TGCAGTGCTAGAGAGGCGCTAAACTATGGCTACACCTTC.

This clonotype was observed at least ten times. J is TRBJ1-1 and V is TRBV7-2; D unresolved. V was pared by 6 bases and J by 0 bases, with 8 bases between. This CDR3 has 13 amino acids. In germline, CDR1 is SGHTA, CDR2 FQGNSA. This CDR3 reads CASRGRMNTEAFF. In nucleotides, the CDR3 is TGTGCCAGCAGAGGACGTATGAACACTGAAGCTTTCTTT. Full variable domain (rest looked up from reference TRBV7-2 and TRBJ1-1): GAGVSQSPSNKVTEKGKDVELRCDPISGHTALYWYRQSLGQGLEFLIYFQGNSAPDKSGLPSDRFSAERTGGSVSTLTIQRTQQEDSAVYLCASRGRMNTEAFFGQGTRLTVV.

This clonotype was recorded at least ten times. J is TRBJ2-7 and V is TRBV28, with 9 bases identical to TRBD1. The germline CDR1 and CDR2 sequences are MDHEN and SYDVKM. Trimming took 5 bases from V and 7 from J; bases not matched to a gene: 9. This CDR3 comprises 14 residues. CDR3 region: CASSPGQGTFEQYV. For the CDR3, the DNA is TGTGCCAGCAGTCCGGGACAGGGTACTTTTGAGCAGTACGTC.

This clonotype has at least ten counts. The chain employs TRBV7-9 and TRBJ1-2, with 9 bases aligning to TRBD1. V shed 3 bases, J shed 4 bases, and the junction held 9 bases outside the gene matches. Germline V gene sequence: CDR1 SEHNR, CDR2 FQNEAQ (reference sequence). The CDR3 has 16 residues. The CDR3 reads CASSFRNRGRAYGYTF. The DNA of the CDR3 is TGTGCCAGCAGCTTCAGAAACAGGGGGCGCGCCTATGGCTACACCTTC.

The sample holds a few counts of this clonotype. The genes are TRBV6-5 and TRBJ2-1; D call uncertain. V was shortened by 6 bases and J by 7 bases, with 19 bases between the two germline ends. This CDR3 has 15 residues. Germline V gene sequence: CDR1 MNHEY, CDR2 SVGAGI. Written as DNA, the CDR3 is TGTGCCAGCAGCCCCGAGCGAGGATCGAGTAATGAGCAGTTCTTC. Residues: CASSPERGSSNEQFF.

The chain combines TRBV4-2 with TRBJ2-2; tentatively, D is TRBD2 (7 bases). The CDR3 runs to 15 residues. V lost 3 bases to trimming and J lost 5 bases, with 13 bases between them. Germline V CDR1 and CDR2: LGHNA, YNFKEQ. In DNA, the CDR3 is TGTGCCAGCAGCCATGGGGGGGGCACAACCGGGGAGCTGTTTTTT. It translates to CASSHGGGTTGELFF.

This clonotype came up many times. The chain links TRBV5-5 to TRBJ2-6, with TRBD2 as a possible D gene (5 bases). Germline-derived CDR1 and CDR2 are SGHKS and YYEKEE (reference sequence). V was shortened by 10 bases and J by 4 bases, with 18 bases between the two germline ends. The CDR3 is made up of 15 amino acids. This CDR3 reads CASERGNAGANVLTF. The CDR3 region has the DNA TGTGCCTCCGAACGGGGTAATGCCGGGGCCAACGTCCTGACTTTC.

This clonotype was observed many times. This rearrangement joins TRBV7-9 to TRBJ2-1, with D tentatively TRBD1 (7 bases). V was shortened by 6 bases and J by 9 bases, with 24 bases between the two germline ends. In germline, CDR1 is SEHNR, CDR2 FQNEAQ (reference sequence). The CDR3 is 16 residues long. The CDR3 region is CASSREGAGGKVEQFF. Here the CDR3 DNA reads TGTGCCAGCAGTCGAGAGGGAGCAGGGGGGAAGGTTGAGCAGTTCTTC.

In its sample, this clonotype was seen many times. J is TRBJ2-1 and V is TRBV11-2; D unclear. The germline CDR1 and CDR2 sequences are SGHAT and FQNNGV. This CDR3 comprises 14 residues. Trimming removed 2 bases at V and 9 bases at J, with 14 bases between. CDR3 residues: CASSLSRSSGEQFF. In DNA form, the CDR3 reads TGTGCCAGCAGCTTAAGTCGTAGTAGTGGTGAGCAGTTCTTC. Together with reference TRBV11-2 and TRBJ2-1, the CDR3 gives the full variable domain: EAGVAQSPRYKIIEKRQSVAFWCNPISGHATLYWYQQILGQGPKLLIQFQNNGVVDDSQLPKDRFSAERLKGVDSTLKIQPAKLEDSAVYLCASSLSRSSGEQFFGPGTRLTVL.

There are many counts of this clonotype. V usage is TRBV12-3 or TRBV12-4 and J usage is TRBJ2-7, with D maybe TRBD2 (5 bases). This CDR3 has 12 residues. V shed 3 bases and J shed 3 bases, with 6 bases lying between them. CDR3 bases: TGTGCCAGCAGTTTTGAGGGCTACGAGCAGTACTTC. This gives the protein CASSFEGYEQYF.

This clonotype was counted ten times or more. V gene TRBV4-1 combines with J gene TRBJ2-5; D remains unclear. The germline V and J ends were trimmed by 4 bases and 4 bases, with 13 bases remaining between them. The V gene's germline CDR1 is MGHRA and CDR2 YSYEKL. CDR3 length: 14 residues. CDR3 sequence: CASSLSEETETQYF. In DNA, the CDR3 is TGCGCCAGCAGCCTCTCCGAGGAAACAGAGACCCAGTACTTC.